This TCR beta chain was retrieved from a study of radiotherapy plus CTLA-4 blockade in lung cancer. Study results and caveats: Clones derived from tumor TCRs expanded in blood after radiotherapy plus ipilimumab.

Trimming removed 0 bases at V and 10 bases at J, with 14 bases between. Germline assignment: CDR1 SGHRS and CDR2 YFSETQ. This CDR3 spans 15 amino acids. Notes on this clone: The target antigen is unknown.

The table came from immunoSEQ multiplex PCR; TCRdb's copy has only in-frame clones and leaves some out. Of around 32,000 clones listed, over 75% are singletons. The sequencing used peripheral blood, collected from a patient treated with radiotherapy plus ipilimumab. The rearrangement joins TRBV5-1 to TRBJ1-6; tentative D call: TRBD1 (5 bases). This TCR derives from a human donor with non-small cell lung cancer that progressed on radiotherapy plus ipilimumab. CDR3 sequence (DNA): TGCGCCAGCAGCTTGGCCGGGACTTTACTCTCACCCCTCCACTTT. Its translation: CASSLAGTLLSPLHF.